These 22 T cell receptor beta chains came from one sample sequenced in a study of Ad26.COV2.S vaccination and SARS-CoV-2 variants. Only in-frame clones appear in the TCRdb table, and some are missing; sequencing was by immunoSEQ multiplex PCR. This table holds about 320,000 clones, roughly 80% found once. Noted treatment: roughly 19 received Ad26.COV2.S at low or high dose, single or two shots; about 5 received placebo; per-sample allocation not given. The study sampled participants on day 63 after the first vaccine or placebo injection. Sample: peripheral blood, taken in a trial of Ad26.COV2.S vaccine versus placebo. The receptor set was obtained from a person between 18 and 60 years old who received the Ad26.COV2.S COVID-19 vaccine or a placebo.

The CDR3 region has the DNA TGCGCCAGCAGCTTGGCCAAAGAGACCCAGTACTTC. Translating it yields CASSLAKETQYF. The chain combines TRBV5-1 with TRBJ2-5, with D uncertain. In germline, CDR1 is SGHRS, CDR2 YFSETQ. Trimming pared 0 bases from V and 3 bases from J, leaving 3 bases between. CDR3 length: 12 residues. Full variable domain (remainder filled in from reference TRBV5-1 and TRBJ2-5): KAGVTQTPRYLIKTRGQQVTLSCSPISGHRSVSWYQQTPGQGLQFLFEYFSETQRNKGNFPGRFSGRQFSNSRSEMNVSTLELGDSALYLCASSLAKETQYFGPGTRLLVL.

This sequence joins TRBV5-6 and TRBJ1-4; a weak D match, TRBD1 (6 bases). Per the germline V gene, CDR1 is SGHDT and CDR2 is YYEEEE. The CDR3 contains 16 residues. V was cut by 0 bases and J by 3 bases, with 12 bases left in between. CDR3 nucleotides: TGTGCCAGCAGCTTGGCCTCAGGGGTAGCTAATGAAAAACTGTTTTTT. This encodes CASSLASGVANEKLFF.

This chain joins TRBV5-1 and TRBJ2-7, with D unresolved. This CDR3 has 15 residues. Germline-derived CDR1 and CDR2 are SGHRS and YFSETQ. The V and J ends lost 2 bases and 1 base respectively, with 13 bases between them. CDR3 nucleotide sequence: TGCGCCAGCAGCTTAGACGGCCTGACTTCCTACGAGCAGTACTTC. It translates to CASSLDGLTSYEQYF. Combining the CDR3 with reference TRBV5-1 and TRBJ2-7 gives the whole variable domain KAGVTQTPRYLIKTRGQQVTLSCSPISGHRSVSWYQQTPGQGLQFLFEYFSETQRNKGNFPGRFSGRQFSNSRSEMNVSTLELGDSALYLCASSLDGLTSYEQYFGPGTRLTVT.

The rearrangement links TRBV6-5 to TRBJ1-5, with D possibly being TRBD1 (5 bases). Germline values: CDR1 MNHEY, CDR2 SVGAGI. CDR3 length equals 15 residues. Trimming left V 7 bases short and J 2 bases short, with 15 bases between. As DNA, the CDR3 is TGTGCCAGCACCTGGGGCCGGAGGGGCAATCAGCCCCAGCATTTT. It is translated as CASTWGRRGNQPQHF.

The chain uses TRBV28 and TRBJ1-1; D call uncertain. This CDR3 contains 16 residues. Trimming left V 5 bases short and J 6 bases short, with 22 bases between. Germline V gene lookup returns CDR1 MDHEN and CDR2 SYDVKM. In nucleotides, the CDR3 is TGTGCCAGCAGTCCCCCAAAATCCCGGGGAGGGTCTGAAGCTTTCTTT. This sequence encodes CASSPPKSRGGSEAFF.

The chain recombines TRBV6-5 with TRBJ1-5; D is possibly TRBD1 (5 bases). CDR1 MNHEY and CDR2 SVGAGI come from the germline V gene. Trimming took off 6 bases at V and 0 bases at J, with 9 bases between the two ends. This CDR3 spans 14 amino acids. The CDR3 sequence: CASRTGDSNQPQHF. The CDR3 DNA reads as TGTGCCAGCAGAACAGGAGATAGCAATCAGCCCCAGCATTTT.

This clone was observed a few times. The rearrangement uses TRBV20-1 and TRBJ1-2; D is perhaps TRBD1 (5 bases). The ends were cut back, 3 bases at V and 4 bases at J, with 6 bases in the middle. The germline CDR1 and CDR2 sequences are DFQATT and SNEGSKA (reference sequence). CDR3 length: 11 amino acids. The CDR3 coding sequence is TGCAGTGCTAGGAGGGGCTATGGCTACACCTTC. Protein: CSARRGYGYTF.

CDR3 nucleotide sequence: TGTGCCAGCAGCCCGAGGGGGCGGGTCGAGTTTGCTAACTATGGCTACACCTTC. It translates to CASSPRGRVEFANYGYTF. The chain employs TRBV7-2 and TRBJ1-2; TRBD1 matches at 7 bases. The J segment lost 0 bases and the V segment lost 5 bases, leaving 15 bases of the junction unmatched. Germline V gives CDR1 SGHTA, CDR2 FQGNSA. The CDR3 runs to 18 residues.

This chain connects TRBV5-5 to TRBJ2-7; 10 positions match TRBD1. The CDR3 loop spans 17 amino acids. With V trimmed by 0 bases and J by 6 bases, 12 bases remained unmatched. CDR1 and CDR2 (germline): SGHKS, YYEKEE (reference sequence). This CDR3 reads CASSLDVTGGVRGEQYF. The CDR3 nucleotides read TGTGCCAGCAGCTTGGATGTGACAGGGGGCGTCCGTGGCGAGCAGTACTTC.

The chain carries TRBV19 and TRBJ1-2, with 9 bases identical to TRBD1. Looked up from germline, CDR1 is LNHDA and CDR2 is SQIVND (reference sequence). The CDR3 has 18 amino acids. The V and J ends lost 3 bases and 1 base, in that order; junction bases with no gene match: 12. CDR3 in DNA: TGTGCCAGTAGTATGCGGACAGGGGCCTCGTCTCTTAACTATGGCTACACCTTC. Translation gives CASSMRTGASSLNYGYTF.

CDR3 amino acids: CASSVGRTYEQYF. CDR3 sequence (DNA): TGTGCCAGCAGCGTGGGCCGAACCTACGAGCAGTACTTC. V gene TRBV6-5 combines with J gene TRBJ2-7; D gene uncertain. Germline CDR1 and CDR2: MNHEY and SVGAGI. The V and J ends lost 6 bases and 2 bases respectively, with 11 bases between them. The CDR3 has 13 amino acids.

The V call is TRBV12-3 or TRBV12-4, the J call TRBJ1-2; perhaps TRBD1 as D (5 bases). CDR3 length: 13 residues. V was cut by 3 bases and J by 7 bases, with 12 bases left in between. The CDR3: CASSFGREGGYTF. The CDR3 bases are TGTGCCAGCAGTTTTGGCAGGGAGGGTGGCTACACCTTC.

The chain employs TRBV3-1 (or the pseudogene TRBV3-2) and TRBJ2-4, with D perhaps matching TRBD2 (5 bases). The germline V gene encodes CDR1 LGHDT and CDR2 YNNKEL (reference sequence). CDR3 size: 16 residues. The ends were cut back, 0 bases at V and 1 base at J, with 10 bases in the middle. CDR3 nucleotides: TGTGCCAGCAGCCAAGAGGCGGGCTGGGCCAAAAACATTCAGTACTTC. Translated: CASSQEAGWAKNIQYF.

The CDR3 region is CASSFARNYGYTF. In DNA, the CDR3 is TGTGCCAGCAGTTTCGCTCGGAACTATGGCTACACCTTC. The rearrangement uses TRBV12-3 or TRBV12-4 and TRBJ1-2; D gene unclear. V lost 3 bases and J 2 bases, leaving 7 bases between the germline ends. CDR3 length equals 13 residues.

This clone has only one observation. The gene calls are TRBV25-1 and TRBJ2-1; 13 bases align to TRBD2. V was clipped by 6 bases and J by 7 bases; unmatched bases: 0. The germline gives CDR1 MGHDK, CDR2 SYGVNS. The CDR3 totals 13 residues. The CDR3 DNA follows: TGTGCCAGCAGACTAGCGGGGGGGAATGAGCAGTTCTTC. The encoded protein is CASRLAGGNEQFF.

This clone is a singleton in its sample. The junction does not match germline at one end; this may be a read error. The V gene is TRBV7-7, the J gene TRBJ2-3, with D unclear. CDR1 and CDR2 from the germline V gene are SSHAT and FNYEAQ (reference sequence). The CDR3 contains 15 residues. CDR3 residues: CASSLVRASTDTQYF. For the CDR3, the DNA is TGTGCTAGCAGCTTAGTTAGGGCTAGCACAGATACGCAGTATTTT.

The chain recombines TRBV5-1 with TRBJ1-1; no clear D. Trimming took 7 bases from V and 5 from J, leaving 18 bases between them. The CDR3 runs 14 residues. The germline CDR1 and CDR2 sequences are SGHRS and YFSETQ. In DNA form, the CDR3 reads TGCGCCAGCGCAGATACATCGGGGAGTACTGAAGCTTTCTTT. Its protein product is CASADTSGSTEAFF.

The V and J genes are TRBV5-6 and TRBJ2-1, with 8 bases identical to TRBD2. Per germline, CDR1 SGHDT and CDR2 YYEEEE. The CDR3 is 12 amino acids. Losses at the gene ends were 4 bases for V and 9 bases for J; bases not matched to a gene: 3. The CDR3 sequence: CASSPRGGEQFF. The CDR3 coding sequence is TGTGCCAGCAGCCCCCGGGGGGGTGAGCAGTTCTTC.

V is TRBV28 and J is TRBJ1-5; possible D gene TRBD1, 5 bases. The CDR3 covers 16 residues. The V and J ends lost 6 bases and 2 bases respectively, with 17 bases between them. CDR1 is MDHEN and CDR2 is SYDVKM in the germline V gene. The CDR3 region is CASRIPGNYGNQPQHF. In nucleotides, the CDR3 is TGTGCCAGCAGGATTCCAGGGAATTATGGCAATCAGCCCCAGCATTTT. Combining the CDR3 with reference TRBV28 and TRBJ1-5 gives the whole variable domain DVKVTQSSRYLVKRTGEKVFLECVQDMDHENMFWYRQDPGLGLRLIYFSYDVKMKEKGDIPEGYSVSREKKERFSLILESASTNQTSMYLCASRIPGNYGNQPQHFGDGTRLSIL.

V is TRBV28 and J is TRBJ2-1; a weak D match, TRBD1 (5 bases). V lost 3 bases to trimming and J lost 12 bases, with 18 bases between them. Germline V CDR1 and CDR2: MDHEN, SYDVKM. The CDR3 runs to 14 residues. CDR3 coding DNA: TGTGCCAGCAGTTTGCCCACTGGGTCTCAGGGGCAGTTCTTC. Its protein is CASSLPTGSQGQFF.

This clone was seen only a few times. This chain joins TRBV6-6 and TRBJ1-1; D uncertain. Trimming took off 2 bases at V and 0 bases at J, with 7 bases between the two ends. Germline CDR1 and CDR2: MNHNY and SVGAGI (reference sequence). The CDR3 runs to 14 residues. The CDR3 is CASSYERMNTEAFF. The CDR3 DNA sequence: TGTGCCAGCAGTTACGAAAGAATGAACACTGAAGCTTTCTTT.

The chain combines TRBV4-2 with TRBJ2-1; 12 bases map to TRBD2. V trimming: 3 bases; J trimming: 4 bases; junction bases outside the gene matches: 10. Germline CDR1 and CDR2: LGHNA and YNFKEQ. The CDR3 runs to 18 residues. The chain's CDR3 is CASSHPPGGTSGYNEQFF. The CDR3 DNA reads TGTGCCAGCAGCCACCCTCCGGGAGGGACTAGCGGGTACAATGAGCAGTTCTTC.